This TCR beta chain was obtained from a study of shared clonotypes between healthy human individuals. Trimming pared 4 bases from V and 15 bases from J, leaving 17 bases between. This CDR3 spans 12 amino acids. Germline V gives CDR1 LGHNT, CDR2 FRNRAP. Sequencing used immunoSEQ multiplex PCR; TCRdb keeps in-frame clones, though not all of them. The sample yields roughly 700,000 clones, roughly 70% seen once. Sequenced sample: memory CD4+ T cells sorted from blood. Subset given: CD45RA-negative fraction. The clonotype was recovered from a woman aged 25 to 39 in good health. The V call is TRBV12-5, the J call TRBJ2-3, with a tentative D call TRBD1 (6 bases). The CDR3 DNA is TGTGCTAGTGGTTCCACCAGGGGTACGCCCTATTTT. It yields the protein CASGSTRGTPYF. The variable domain in full, with the rest retrieved from reference TRBV12-5 and TRBJ2-3, is DARVTQTPRHKVTEMGQEVTMRCQPILGHNTVFWYRQTMMQGLELLAYFRNRAPLDDSGMPKDRFSAEMPDATLATLKIQPSEPRDSAVYFCASGSTRGTPYFGPGTRLTVL.